This T cell receptor beta chain was recorded in a study of identical twins. Study-wide results and caveats: Cord blood beta clonotypes present at high abundance carried fewer insertions; no such pattern appeared in memory repertoires. Monozygotic twins shared more out-of-frame TCR alpha than recombination models predicted.

Through template switching, a universal primer site was introduced, and the cDNA contained unique molecular identifiers. Using its own MiXCR run on the 5' RACE reads, TCRdb lists one record per CDR3 protein. This sample has 500,000 to 600,000 distinct CDR3 sequences, with around 20% found just once. Germline CDR1 SEHNR, CDR2 FQNEAQ (reference sequence). The CDR3 covers 15 residues. V gave up 5 bases and J gave up 4 bases, with 17 bases separating them. Comments on this clonotype: What it binds is unknown.

The same sample was also studied in work on T cells expressing NK-cell markers. From that second work: Sorted CD3+CD56+NKG2C+, CD3+CD56+NKG2C- and CD3+CD56-NKG2C+ T cells provided the TCR beta repertoires.

This TCR was recovered from a woman between 18 and 29 years old in good health. The material sequenced was CD4+ T cells sorted from blood. The rearrangement uses TRBV7-9 and TRBJ2-5; D is unresolved. The CDR3, as DNA: TGTGCCAGCAGCATCTGGACCGTCCGAACAGAGACCCAGTACTTC. Its protein product is CASSIWTVRTETQYF.